Listed below are T cell receptor beta chains from one sample, sequenced in a study of human T cells and chemical hapten exposure. TCRdb re-derived calls from the RACE reads in MiXCR, one entry per CDR3 protein. The table has 370,000 or so distinct CDR3 sequences, 4.8% seen once; the top ten hold about 2.1%. The source was whole blood, collected in connection with sensitization to the hapten diphenylcyclopropenone (DPC). All receptors derive from a woman in her 50s with alopecia areata. Some clones in this sample may be carry-over from other donors' samples. Both conserved end residues are part of each CDR3. The D gene is left open where the match is weak. For some rows the clone size is stated as once, few or many, or as a class when expanded; others skip it.

clone_size j_call v_call d_call cdr3_aa cdr3_nt
many TRBJ2-1 TRBV10-2 NA CASSPRRGLGRGSYNEQFF TGCGCCAGCAGCCCCCGTCGGGGACTTGGAAGGGGGTCCTACAATGAGCAGTTCTTC
many TRBJ1-1 TRBV21-1 NA CASSKADSQGTLNTEAFF TGTGCCAGCAGCAAAGCGGACTCACAGGGAACCTTGAACACTGAAGCTTTCTTT
few TRBJ2-4 TRBV28 NA CASSWYSNLAKNIQYF TGTGCCAGCAGTTGGTACAGCAATTTAGCCAAAAACATTCAGTACTTC
many TRBJ2-1 TRBV10-3 NA CAIALGEGDEQFF TGTGCCATCGCGCTAGGGGAGGGGGATGAGCAGTTCTTC
many TRBJ1-1 TRBV20-1 NA CSADLRGDTEAFF TGCAGTGCGGACCTGAGGGGCGACACTGAAGCTTTCTTT
NA TRBJ2-1 TRBV6-1 NA CASSEPRGTYNEQFF TGTGCCAGCAGTGAACCCAGGGGTACGTACAATGAGCAGTTCTTC
NA TRBJ1-2 TRBV15 NA CATSRGGPGLTSGYTF TGTGCCACCAGCAGAGGGGGACCCGGGCTCACCTCTGGCTACACCTTC
many TRBJ1-5 TRBV2 NA CASSEGLNQPQHF TGTGCCAGCAGTGAGGGCCTCAATCAGCCCCAGCATTTT
NA TRBJ2-4 TRBV7-8 NA CASSSGTPGIQYF TGTGCCAGCAGCTCCGGGACTCCGGGCATTCAGTACTTC
many TRBJ2-7 TRBV29-1 TRBD1 CRFDRDRVPYEQYF TGCAGATTTGACCGGGACAGGGTCCCCTACGAGCAGTACTTC
few TRBJ1-1 TRBV7-9 NA CASSLGLRPNTEAFF TGTGCCAGCAGCTTAGGACTACGACCGAACACTGAAGCTTTCTTT
NA TRBJ1-6 TRBV3-1 NA CASTQAAGNSPLHF TGTGCCAGCACCCAAGCCGCGGGTAATTCACCCCTCCACTTT
few TRBJ1-5 TRBV6-1 NA CASSEHSQGPQHF TGTGCCAGCAGTGAACACAGTCAGGGACCCCAGCATTTT
many TRBJ2-3 TRBV7-9 NA CASTYRADTQYF TGTGCCAGCACATACAGGGCAGATACGCAGTATTTT
NA TRBJ2-3 TRBV10-3 TRBD1 CAISGRDRGLGTDTQYF TGTGCCATCAGTGGCCGGGACAGGGGGCTGGGCACAGATACGCAGTATTTT
many TRBJ2-3 TRBV29-1 NA CSVENSHAQYF TGCAGCGTTGAAAACTCCCACGCGCAGTATTTT
many TRBJ1-1 TRBV5-1 NA CASSFQENTEAFF TGCGCCAGCAGCTTCCAAGAGAACACTGAAGCTTTCTTT
many TRBJ1-1 TRBV6-5 TRBD1 CASSYRSQSGGTEAFF TGTGCCAGCAGTTACCGTTCCCAGTCAGGGGGCACTGAAGCTTTCTTT
many TRBJ1-5 TRBV10-3 NA CAISQAGGNQPQHF TGTGCCATCAGTCAGGCAGGGGGCAATCAGCCCCAGCATTTT
many TRBJ1-2 TRBV12-3/TRBV12-4 TRBD1 CASSNRGQGDYGYTF TGTGCCAGCAGTAACAGGGGGCAGGGGGACTATGGCTACACCTTC
NA TRBJ2-6 TRBV6-6 TRBD1 CASRTQQGGGNVLTF TGTGCCAGCAGGACACAACAGGGGGGTGGCAACGTCCTGACTTTC
NA TRBJ1-2 TRBV2 NA CASTLTPQGDYGYTF TGTGCCAGCACCTTGACCCCCCAGGGAGACTATGGCTACACCTTC
many TRBJ1-5 TRBV10-1 NA CASSIGQNNQPQHF TGCGCCAGCAGCATCGGACAGAACAATCAGCCCCAGCATTTT
few TRBJ2-1 TRBV20-1 TRBD2 CSARVTSGQRNNEQFF TGCAGTGCTAGAGTAACTAGCGGCCAGAGGAACAATGAGCAGTTCTTC
many TRBJ2-3 TRBV25-1 NA CASQRADTQYF TGTGCCAGCCAAAGGGCAGATACGCAGTATTTT
NA TRBJ2-1 TRBV5-3 TRBD2 CARSWASGAGGRNEQFF TGTGCCAGAAGCTGGGCTTCCGGAGCGGGAGGAAGGAATGAGCAGTTCTTC
many TRBJ1-1 TRBV5-1 TRBD1 CASSFDGQGDTEAFF TGCGCCAGCAGCTTCGATGGACAGGGTGACACTGAAGCTTTCTTT
few TRBJ2-1 TRBV20-1 NA CSARGQTSTGEQFF TGCAGTGCTAGAGGACAAACTAGCACGGGGGAGCAGTTCTTC
many TRBJ1-2 TRBV7-2 TRBD1 CASSLGQGSGGYTF TGTGCCAGCAGCTTAGGACAGGGCAGCGGTGGCTACACCTTC
many TRBJ1-2 TRBV12-3/TRBV12-4 TRBD1 CASSPFRTGGFGYTF TGTGCCAGCAGTCCCTTTCGGACAGGGGGCTTTGGCTACACCTTC
many TRBJ2-5 TRBV24-1 NA CATSGDAKTQYF TGTGCCACCAGTGGGGATGCGAAGACCCAGTACTTC